This T cell receptor (beta chain) was sequenced for a study of blood T cell repertoires in COVID-19. Source study methods: Estimated nucleated cell counts came from reference gene primer amplification. Some clones are missing from TCRdb's copy, which holds only in-frame ones; the method was immunoSEQ multiplex PCR. That table is the source of V, J and clone size, and D and trimming were worked out from the DNA. The table lists roughly 300,000 clones, around 81% of them singletons. This clone was seen a handful of times. The CDR3 spans 15 residues. V shed 4 bases and J 1 base; nucleotides not matched to a gene: 5. Germline V gene data show CDR1 as SGHNT and CDR2 as YYREEE (reference sequence).

Sequenced: peripheral blood. This TCR was sampled from a woman aged 55-70 years with active or convalescent COVID-19. V gene TRBV5-4 combines with J gene TRBJ1-1; 9 bases line up with TRBD1. This CDR3 is CASSPYRGQNTEAFF. CDR3 in DNA: TGTGCCAGCAGCCCGTACAGGGGGCAGAACACTGAAGCTTTCTTT.